This TCR beta chain was sequenced during a study of neoadjuvant anti-PD-1 for oral cavity cancer. Study results and caveats: Each response group had just a few patients in TCR analyses.

The data were produced by immunoSEQ multiplex PCR, yet TCRdb's version contains in-frame clones alone and is incomplete. The repertoire holds 13,000 to 15,000 clones, with approximately 71% as singletons. CDR1 SGHTA and CDR2 FQGTGA come from the germline V gene. Trimming cost V 5 bases and J 6 bases, with 20 bases left between them. CDR3 length: 15 residues. About this clone itself: Its antigen is not known.

This specimen was PBMCs, taken before nivolumab (anti-PD-1) treatment. The genes are TRBV7-3 and TRBJ2-7; perhaps TRBD2 as D (6 bases). The sequence derives from a person aged 40-85 years with oral cavity squamous cell carcinoma. CDR3 protein: CASSPNQAGRSEQYF. CDR3 nucleotide sequence: TGTGCCAGCAGCCCGAATCAAGCGGGTCGGTCCGAGCAGTACTTC. The variable domain in full, completed from reference TRBV7-3 and TRBJ2-7, reads GAGVSQTPSNKVTEKGKYVELRCDPISGHTALYWYRQSLGQGPEFLIYFQGTGAADDSGLPNDRFFAVRPEGSVSTLKIQRTERGDSAVYLCASSPNQAGRSEQYFGPGTRLTVT.